This T cell receptor (beta chain) was sequenced for a study of regulatory T cells in long-lasting Graves disease. Notes on the study in general: Having few samples may have compromised the accuracy. Persistent cases of Graves' showed reduced TCR diversity relative to newly diagnosed patients.

HTBI primers from iRepertoire and Arm-PCR of CDR3 regions yielded the TCR beta libraries. TCRdb recomputed calls from the multiplex PCR reads with MiXCR, one row per CDR3 protein. The table shows more than 300,000 distinct CDR3 sequences, with approximately 25% occurring only once. Time point reported: persistent/refractory GD, antithyroid drugs over 5 years with positive TRAb. Extracted PBMC RNA gave rise to the TCR library. A peripheral blood sample, roughly 9.8 milliliters in volume, was drawn into EDTA tubes. Germline CDR1 SGHTA, CDR2 FQGNSA. The V end lost 4 bases, the J end lost 3 bases, and 19 bases lay between the germline ends. The CDR3 spans 16 residues. A word on this clonotype: The antigen is unknown.

This clonotype was obtained from a woman aged 40 to 50 with Graves disease. This chain connects TRBV7-2 to TRBJ2-7; D assignment may be TRBD1 or TRBD2 (6 bases each). Sequences were derived from peripheral blood mononuclear cells (PBMCs), sampled when the disease was refractory, from a patient treated with antithyroid drugs. CDR3 sequence: CASSSRGMAGSYEQYF. For the CDR3, the DNA is TGTGCCAGCAGCTCTAGGGGGATGGCGGGAAGCTACGAGCAGTACTTC.